This record looks at one T cell receptor beta chain sequence and its context. These data belong to a study of quantifying T cell responses using KT2 cells. Study details: cDNA was made from DNase-treated RNA using alpha and beta constant primers.

Each cDNA got a UMI-containing oligo ligated at its 3' end. First-round PCR used three to five cycles and beta primers RC1.1 and RC1.2 covering TRBC1 and TRBC2. From the UMI-ligation and nested PCR reads, TCRdb called clonotypes with MiXCR, one entry per CDR3 protein. Among roughly 51,000 distinct CDR3 sequences listed, approximately 13% were seen once. CDR1 WSHSY and CDR2 SAAADI come from the germline V gene. Trimming removed 2 bases at V and 5 bases at J, with 10 bases between. CDR3 length: 14 residues. Unfractionated PBMC were spiked with known numbers of KT2 clone cells. The rearrangement uses TRBV10-2 and TRBJ1-5; no clear D gene. Sequenced input: PBMCs spiked with cells of the T cell clone KT2. The clonotype originates from a human donor. CDR3 nucleotides: TGCGCCAGCAGTGAGGGAGGTCCGCATCAGCCCCAGCATTTT. As protein: CASSEGGPHQPQHF.